The next 8 T cell receptor beta chains were all read from a single sample in a study of T cells in Graves' hyperthyroidism and ophthalmopathy. The source material, RNA transcripts, was used to amplify TCR beta CDR3 regions. TCR CDR3 regions were first amplified by RT-PCR with HTBI primers. Via MiXCR, TCRdb re-called the multiplex PCR reads, giving one row per CDR3 protein. The sample has tens of thousands of distinct CDR3 sequences; under 55% are singletons. The material sequenced was blood. The receptors were gathered from a woman between 25 and 40 years old with Graves' hyperthyroidism.

This clonotype is judged medium-sized. Here the CDR3 DNA reads TGTGCCAGTAAACTTCAAGCAGGGGAGGTGTACGAGCAGTACTTC. It translates to CASKLQAGEVYEQYF. The rearrangement uses TRBV19 and TRBJ2-7; D possibly uses TRBD1 or TRBD2 (6 bases each). The CDR3 sequence is 15 residues long. Germline V gene lookup returns CDR1 LNHDA and CDR2 SQIVND (reference sequence). With 7 bases removed from V and 4 bases from J, the gap between germline ends came to 20 bases.

Of note for this clonotype: Germline and junction disagree at one end, which may indicate a read error. The chain recombines TRBV6-4 with TRBJ1-1; possible D gene TRBD1, 6 bases. The CDR3 loop spans 14 amino acids. CDR1 MRHNA and CDR2 SNTAGT come from the germline V gene. The CDR3 loop is CAGSVGAMNTEAFF. CDR3 sequence (DNA): TGTGCCGGCAGTGTGGGGGCCATGAACACCGAAGCTTTCTTT.

The chain joins TRBV20-1 to TRBJ1-1, with TRBD1 as a possible D gene (5 bases). This CDR3 comprises 15 residues. Germline V gene lookup returns CDR1 DFQATT and CDR2 SNEGSKA (reference sequence). The V end was cut by 3 bases, the J end by 1 base, with 15 bases between. CDR3 sequence: CSARRGVTANTEAFF. CDR3 DNA: TGCAGTGCTAGGCGAGGGGTAACAGCGAACACTGAAGCTTTCTTT.

This clonotype has at least ten counts. This chain uses TRBV5-4 with TRBJ2-7, with 13 bases matching TRBD2. This CDR3 has 15 amino acids. Looked up from germline, CDR1 is SGHNT and CDR2 is YYREEE (reference sequence). Trimming removed 4 bases from V and 4 bases from J; junction bases left unmatched: 5. CDR3 bases: TGTGCCAGCAGCACAGGACTAGCGGGAGTATACGAGCAGTACTTC. This sequence encodes CASSTGLAGVYEQYF. Full variable domain (outside the CDR3, taken from reference TRBV5-4 and TRBJ2-7): ETGVTQSPTHLIKTRGQQVTLRCSSQSGHNTVSWYQQALGQGPQFIFQYYREEENGRGNFPPRFSGLQFPNYSSELNVNALELDDSALYLCASSTGLAGVYEQYFGPGTRLTVT.

V is TRBV4-2 and J is TRBJ2-4; possible D gene TRBD1, 5 bases. Germline CDR1 reads LGHNA; CDR2 reads YNFKEQ. V was trimmed by 0 bases and J by 2 bases, leaving 8 bases between them. The CDR3 totals 15 residues. Here the CDR3 DNA reads TGTGCCAGCAGCCAAGATAGGGGATCCAAAAACATTCAGTACTTC. Protein sequence: CASSQDRGSKNIQYF.

V and J are TRBV3-1 and TRBJ2-1, with 9 bases identical to TRBD2. Germline-derived CDR1 and CDR2 are LGHDT and YNNKEL (reference sequence). There are 17 residues in the CDR3. Trimming cost V 4 bases and J 4 bases; bases outside gene matches: 11. CDR3: CASSRGVGGRGYNEQFF. The CDR3 nucleotides read TGTGCCAGCAGCCGTGGTGTAGGCGGGAGGGGGTACAATGAGCAGTTCTTC.

Comments on this clonotype: This CDR3 fails to terminate in the conserved phenylalanine or tryptophan, so it likely reflects a read error. It is unclear where the CDR3 begins or ends on the DNA, so no DNA is shown, and the CDR3 is as TCRdb lists it. The CDR3 sequence is CSASSGVL. J is TRBJ2-1 and V is TRBV20-1. The CDR3 adds up to 8 amino acids, both ends counted. Germline CDR1 is DFQATT and CDR2 is SNEGSKA (reference sequence).

This clonotype was found many times. The CDR3 DNA reads as TGTGCCAGCAGTTGGGTTGGGACAGGGGGGCAAGAGACCCAGTACTTC. Amino acids: CASSWVGTGGQETQYF. The genes are TRBV28 and TRBJ2-5, with 11 positions matching TRBD1. The V segment lost 4 bases and the J segment 2 bases; nucleotides outside the gene matches: 6. The CDR3 is 16 residues long. The germline V gene encodes CDR1 MDHEN and CDR2 SYDVKM.